A single sample gave rise to the 27 T cell receptor beta chains below, sequenced in a study of identical twins. TCRdb reprocessed the 5' RACE reads with MiXCR, giving one entry per CDR3 protein. Among hundreds of thousands of distinct CDR3 sequences listed, 5.5% to 7.5% were seen once. Source material: naive T cells sorted from blood. The receptors shown here come from a man aged 18 to 35 in good health.

V and J are TRBV7-4 and TRBJ2-7; D is perhaps TRBD2 (6 bases). This CDR3 is built from 14 residues. The germline V gene has CDR1 SGHVT and CDR2 SQSDAQ. The V end lost 0 bases, the J end lost 2 bases, and 8 bases lay between the germline ends. Written as DNA, the CDR3 is TGTGCCAGCAGCTTAGCGGGAGGAGCCTACGAGCAGTACGTC. Residues: CASSLAGGAYEQYV.

The chain carries TRBV4-1 and TRBJ2-5; the match to TRBD2 covers 10 bases. This CDR3 spans 14 amino acids. Per the germline V gene, CDR1 is MGHRA and CDR2 is YSYEKL. The V and J ends lost 3 bases and 5 bases, in that order; junction bases with no gene match: 3. The CDR3 is CASSQGTSAETQYF. DNA of the CDR3: TGCGCCAGCAGCCAGGGGACTAGCGCCGAGACCCAGTACTTC.

This clonotype came up many times. The CDR3 spells CASSLGGLQETQYF. Written as DNA, the CDR3 is TGTGCCAGCAGTTTGGGGGGGCTACAAGAGACCCAGTACTTC. The V gene is TRBV12-3 or TRBV12-4, the J gene TRBJ2-5, with a possible D match to TRBD2 (7 bases). The CDR3 is made up of 14 amino acids. Trimming took 3 bases from V and 2 from J, leaving 10 bases between them.

There are a few counts of this clonotype. The CDR3 nucleotides read TGCAGTGCTAGAGGGCAGTTGAACACTGAAGCTTTCTTT. Residues: CSARGQLNTEAFF. The V and J genes are TRBV20-1 and TRBJ1-1; no clear D gene. There are 13 residues in the CDR3. Germline V lookup: CDR1 DFQATT, CDR2 SNEGSKA (reference sequence). V was shortened by 1 base and J by 0 bases, with 6 bases between the two germline ends.

The table lists this clonotype with many counts. The V call is TRBV5-1, the J call TRBJ2-7; TRBD1 matches at 8 bases. The CDR3 spans 14 residues. Germline CDR1 and CDR2: SGHRS and YFSETQ. Trimming cost V 5 bases and J 0 bases; bases outside gene matches: 4. Here the CDR3 DNA reads TGCGCCAGCAGTTCAGGGGGCCTCTCCTACGAGCAGTACGTC. It translates to CASSSGGLSYEQYV.

Only a few counts were recorded for this clonotype. The V gene is TRBV29-1, the J gene TRBJ2-7; 8 bases are shared with TRBD1. The CDR3 is made up of 13 amino acids. Per the germline V gene, CDR1 is SQVTM and CDR2 is ANQGSEA. The ends lost 6 bases at V and 0 bases at J; junction bases unmatched: 4. The CDR3 DNA is TGCAGCGTCGAGACAGGGGACTCCTACGAGCAGTACTTC. Encoded protein: CSVETGDSYEQYF.

There are many counts of this clonotype. The junction and the germline gene differ at one end; a read error may be behind it. The rearrangement uses TRBV5-1 and TRBJ2-1, with TRBD1 matching over 11 bases. The germline gives CDR1 SGHRS, CDR2 YFSETQ. The CDR3 contains 15 residues. The CDR3: CASSSGTGGYNEQFF. DNA of the CDR3: TGTGCCAGCAGCTCCGGGACAGGGGGGTACAATGAGCAGTTCTTC.

This sequence joins TRBV18 and TRBJ1-5; D possibly corresponds to TRBD1 (6 bases). The CDR3 loop spans 17 amino acids. CDR1 and CDR2 (germline): KGHSH, LQKENI. Trimming took 3 bases from V and 6 from J, leaving 21 bases between them. This CDR3 is CASSPSLTGTRGQPQHF. The CDR3 bases are TGTGCCAGCTCACCGAGCCTTACAGGGACCCGGGGTCAGCCCCAGCATTTT.

Comments on this clonotype: A read error may explain this, as a much larger clone is one base away. Likely a read error: the CDR3 ends without its conserved phenylalanine or tryptophan. V is TRBV29-1 and J is TRBJ2-2; 9 bases are a match to TRBD1. Trimming took 7 bases from V and 3 from J; bases not matched to a gene: 6. Germline V gives CDR1 SQVTM, CDR2 ANQGSEA. The CDR3 consists of 14 residues. CDR3 nucleotide sequence: TGCAGCGCCGCGGGACAGGGATACACCGGGGAGCTGTTTCTT. This codes for CSAAGQGYTGELFL.

There are many counts of this clonotype. The chain recombines TRBV12-3 or TRBV12-4 with TRBJ2-1, with D maybe TRBD2 (5 bases). Trimming took off 2 bases at V and 8 bases at J, with 7 bases between the two ends. This CDR3 has 12 residues. The CDR3 coding sequence is TGTGCCAGCAGTTTATTGAGGGATGAGCAGTTCTTC. Translated, it gives CASSLLRDEQFF.

The chain uses TRBV4-1 and TRBJ2-1; 9 bases agree with TRBD1. Germline CDR1 reads MGHRA; CDR2 reads YSYEKL. This CDR3 has 16 residues. J gave up 6 bases and V 3 bases, and 9 bases lay outside the gene matches. The CDR3 sequence: CASSQFTGGAVNEQFF. CDR3 DNA: TGCGCCAGCAGCCAGTTTACAGGGGGCGCGGTCAATGAGCAGTTCTTC.

V and J are TRBV20-1 and TRBJ2-7; tentative D call: TRBD2 (7 bases). V was cut by 1 base and J by 1 base, with 14 bases left in between. The CDR3 is 15 residues long. The germline CDR1 and CDR2 sequences are DFQATT and SNEGSKA (reference sequence). The CDR3 DNA reads as TGCAGTGCTAGAGTCTCTGCGGGGGCATCCTACGAGCAGTACTTC. This codes for CSARVSAGASYEQYF.

The CDR3 DNA is TGTGCCAGCAGCTTTTCAGGGGTGGGCGAGACCCAGTACTTC. This codes for CASSFSGVGETQYF. This rearrangement joins TRBV5-6 to TRBJ2-5, with D possibly TRBD1 on 6 matching bases. The germline V gene encodes CDR1 SGHDT and CDR2 YYEEEE. The CDR3 runs to 14 residues. V lost 2 bases to trimming and J lost 5 bases, with 13 bases between them.

CDR3 DNA: TGTGCCAGCAGCCCTCCGGGGAGGGGGGCCTACGAGCAGTACTTC. Translating it yields CASSPPGRGAYEQYF. The V gene is TRBV3-1, the J gene TRBJ2-7; TRBD2 is a possible D gene (7 bases). Germline CDR1 is LGHDT and CDR2 is YNNKEL (reference sequence). Trimming cost V 4 bases and J 2 bases, with 15 bases left between them. There are 15 residues in the CDR3.

This clonotype was seen at least ten times. The rearrangement uses TRBV12-3 or TRBV12-4 and TRBJ2-1; the D gene could be TRBD1 or TRBD2 (5 bases each). V shed 5 bases and J shed 5 bases, with 10 bases lying between them. The CDR3 has 13 amino acids. This CDR3 is CASSNQGDNEQFF. The DNA for the CDR3 is TGTGCCAGCAGTAACCAGGGAGACAATGAGCAGTTCTTC.

This clonotype was recorded many times. The V gene is TRBV6-2 or TRBV6-3, the J gene TRBJ2-1, with TRBD1 matching over 7 bases. Trimming removed 2 bases from V and 3 bases from J; junction bases left unmatched: 4. There are 15 residues in the CDR3. In germline, CDR1 is MNHEY, CDR2 SVGEGT. The chain's CDR3 is CASSYARDSYNEQFF. CDR3 coding DNA: TGTGCCAGCAGTTACGCCCGGGACAGCTACAATGAGCAGTTCTTC.

This clonotype was seen ten or more times. V gene TRBV7-3 combines with J gene TRBJ2-2, with TRBD2 identical over 15 bases. The CDR3 is made up of 19 amino acids. Germline V CDR1 and CDR2: SGHTA, FQGTGA. V shed 5 bases and J 4 bases; nucleotides not matched to a gene: 11. CDR3 DNA: TGTGCCAGCAGCCCGGTCCCGGGACTAGCGGGAGGATCCACCGGGGAGCTGTTTTTT. As protein: CASSPVPGLAGGSTGELFF.

The V call is TRBV6-1, the J call TRBJ2-7; D unclear. The V gene lost 5 bases and the J gene lost 3 bases, with 11 bases spanning the gap. Germline-derived CDR1 and CDR2 are MNHNS and SASEGT. This CDR3 region has 13 residues. In nucleotides, the CDR3 is TGTGCCAGCAGTCCCTCCGGCGACTACGAGCAGTACGTC. This codes for CASSPSGDYEQYV.

This clonotype was detected a few times. The J gene is TRBJ2-1, the V gene TRBV20-1, with D possibly TRBD2 on 5 matching bases. This CDR3 contains 13 residues. In germline, CDR1 is DFQATT, CDR2 SNEGSKA (reference sequence). V lost 0 bases to trimming and J lost 12 bases, with 15 bases between them. The CDR3 here is CSARDGARVGQFF. In DNA form, the CDR3 reads TGCAGTGCTAGAGATGGTGCGAGGGTTGGGCAGTTCTTC.

This chain links TRBV12-3 or TRBV12-4 with TRBJ1-2; 7 nucleotides align to TRBD1. The CDR3 contains 12 residues. V trimming: 6 bases; J trimming: 8 bases; junction bases outside the gene matches: 6. The DNA of the CDR3 is TGTGCCAGCAGAGAGGGGGCGGGCGGCTACACCTTC. It yields the protein CASREGAGGYTF.

This clonotype came up a few times. The chain couples TRBV30 to TRBJ2-3, with D uncertain. This CDR3 has 13 amino acids. Trimming left V 0 bases short and J 4 bases short, with 8 bases between. Germline V gene sequence: CDR1 GTSNPN, CDR2 SVGIG (reference sequence). CDR3 loop: CAWSVLAADTQYF. In DNA, the CDR3 is TGTGCCTGGAGTGTACTTGCGGCAGATACGCAGTATTTT.

At least ten counts were recorded for this clonotype. The rearrangement uses TRBV10-3 and TRBJ2-3; TRBD1 matches 11 bases. CDR3 length: 13 residues. The germline gives CDR1 ENHRY, CDR2 SYGVKD. Trimming at V came to 7 bases and at J to 6 bases, leaving 3 bases not matched to a gene. CDR3 sequence reads: CAIKGQGGDTQYF. In DNA form, the CDR3 reads TGTGCCATCAAGGGACAGGGGGGCGATACGCAGTATTTT.

This clonotype was detected a few times. J is TRBJ1-2 and V is TRBV4-1; a weak D match, TRBD1 (5 bases). Germline V gene data show CDR1 as MGHRA and CDR2 as YSYEKL. The V end lost 3 bases, the J end lost 6 bases, and 23 bases lay between the germline ends. There are 17 residues in the CDR3. As DNA, the CDR3 is TGCGCCAGCAGCCACAGAAGGGGCGACAGCTTAAGGGATGGCTACACCTTC. Amino acid sequence: CASSHRRGDSLRDGYTF.

The table lists this clonotype with many counts. V is TRBV21-1 and J is TRBJ2-1; no DNA check was done on the table's D call, TRBD1. TRBV21-1 is termed a pseudogene. The length of the CDR3 is 15 residues. CDR3 sequence (DNA): TGTGCCAGCAGCAAATGCGAGGGGGCGAAAGGTGAGCAGTTCTTC. Its protein product is CASSKCEGAKGEQFF.

Ten or more counts support this clonotype. The chain carries TRBV27 and TRBJ1-1, with D possibly matching TRBD1 (6 bases). CDR1 and CDR2 (germline): MNHEY, SMNVEV (reference sequence). The V and J ends lost 3 bases and 5 bases respectively, with 16 bases between them. The CDR3 has 15 amino acids. The CDR3 DNA reads TGTGCCAGCAGTTTTGGGGGCAGGGCAAAAACTGAAGCTTTCTTT. Encoded protein: CASSFGGRAKTEAFF.

The chain combines TRBV10-3 with TRBJ2-7; D remains unclear. Trimming took 4 bases from V and 0 from J, leaving 10 bases between them. Germline CDR1 is ENHRY and CDR2 is SYGVKD. The length of the CDR3 is 14 residues. The CDR3, as DNA: TGTGCCATCAGTGGACAAGGATTCTCCTACGAGCAGTACTTC. Translating it yields CAISGQGFSYEQYF.

The chain recombines TRBV7-8 with TRBJ2-7; D tentatively reads TRBD1 or TRBD2 (6 bases each). V lost 2 bases and J lost 0, with 11 bases in between. Looked up from germline, CDR1 is SGHVS and CDR2 is FQNEAQ. The CDR3 is 15 residues long. CDR3 residues: CASSLWGAHSYEQYF. The CDR3 DNA reads as TGTGCCAGCAGCTTATGGGGGGCCCACTCCTACGAGCAGTACTTC. The whole variable domain, remainder taken from reference TRBV7-8 and TRBJ2-7, is GAGVSQSPRYKVAKRGQDVALRCDPISGHVSLFWYQQALGQGPEFLTYFQNEAQLDKSGLPSDRFFAERPEGSVSTLKIQRTQQEDSAVYLCASSLWGAHSYEQYFGPGTRLTVT.